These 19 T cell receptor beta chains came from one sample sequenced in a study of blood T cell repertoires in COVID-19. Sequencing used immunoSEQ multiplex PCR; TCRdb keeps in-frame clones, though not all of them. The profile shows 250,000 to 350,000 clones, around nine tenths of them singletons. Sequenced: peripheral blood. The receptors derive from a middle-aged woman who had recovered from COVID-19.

DNA of the CDR3: TGTGCCAGCTCAAGGGGAGAGACCCAGTACTTC. Its translation is CASSRGETQYF. V usage is TRBV18 and J usage is TRBJ2-5; weak D call: TRBD1 (5 bases). Trimming cost V 5 bases and J 4 bases, with 5 bases left between them. Per germline, CDR1 KGHSH and CDR2 LQKENI. This CDR3 contains 11 residues.

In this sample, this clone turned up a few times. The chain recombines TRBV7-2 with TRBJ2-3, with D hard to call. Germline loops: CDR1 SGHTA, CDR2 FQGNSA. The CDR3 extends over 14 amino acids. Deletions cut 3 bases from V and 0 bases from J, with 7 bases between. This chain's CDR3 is CASSFGQSTDTQYF. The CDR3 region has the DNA TGTGCCAGCAGCTTTGGCCAGAGCACAGATACGCAGTATTTT.

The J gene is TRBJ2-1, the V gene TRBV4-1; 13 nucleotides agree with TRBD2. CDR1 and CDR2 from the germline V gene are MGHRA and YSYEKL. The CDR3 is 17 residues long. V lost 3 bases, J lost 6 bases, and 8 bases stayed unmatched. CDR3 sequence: CASSHTSGRASRNEQFF. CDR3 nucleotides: TGCGCCAGCAGCCACACTAGCGGGAGGGCGTCACGCAATGAGCAGTTCTTC.

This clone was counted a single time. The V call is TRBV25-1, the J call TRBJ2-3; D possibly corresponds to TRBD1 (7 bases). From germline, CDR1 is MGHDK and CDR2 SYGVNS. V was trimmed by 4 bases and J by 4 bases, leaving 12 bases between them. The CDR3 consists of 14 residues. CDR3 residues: CASSADREADTQYF. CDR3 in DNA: TGTGCCAGCAGTGCCGACAGGGAGGCAGATACGCAGTATTTT. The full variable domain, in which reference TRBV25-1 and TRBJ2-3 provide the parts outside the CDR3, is EADIYQTPRYLVIGTGKKITLECSQTMGHDKMYWYQQDPGMELHLIHYSYGVNSTEKGDLSSESTVSRIRTEHFPLTLESARPSHTSQYLCASSADREADTQYFGPGTRLTVL.

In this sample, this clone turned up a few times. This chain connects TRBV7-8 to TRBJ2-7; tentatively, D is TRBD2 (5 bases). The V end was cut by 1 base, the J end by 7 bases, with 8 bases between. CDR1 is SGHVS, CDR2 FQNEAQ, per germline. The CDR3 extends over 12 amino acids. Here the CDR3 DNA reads TGTGCCAGCAGCTTAGGGAAGCGGGAGCAGTACTTC. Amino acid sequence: CASSLGKREQYF.

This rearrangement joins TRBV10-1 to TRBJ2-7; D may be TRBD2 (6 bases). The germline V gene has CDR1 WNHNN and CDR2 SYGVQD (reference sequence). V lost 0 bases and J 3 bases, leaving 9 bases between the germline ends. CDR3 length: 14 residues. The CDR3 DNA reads TGCGCCAGCAGTGAGTCCGGGACTTACTACGAGCAGTACTTC. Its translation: CASSESGTYYEQYF.

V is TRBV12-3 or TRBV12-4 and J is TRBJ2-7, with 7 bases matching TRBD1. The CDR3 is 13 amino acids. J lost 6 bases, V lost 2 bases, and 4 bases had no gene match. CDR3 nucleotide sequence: TGTGCCAGCAGTTTAACAGGGGAAGGCGAGCAGTACTTC. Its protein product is CASSLTGEGEQYF.

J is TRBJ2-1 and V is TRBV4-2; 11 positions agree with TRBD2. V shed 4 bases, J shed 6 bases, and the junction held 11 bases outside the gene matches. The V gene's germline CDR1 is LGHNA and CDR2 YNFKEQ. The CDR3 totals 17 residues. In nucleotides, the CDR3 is TGTGCCAGCAGCCTCAACCAACTAGCGGGAGAACCCAATGAGCAGTTCTTC. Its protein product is CASSLNQLAGEPNEQFF.

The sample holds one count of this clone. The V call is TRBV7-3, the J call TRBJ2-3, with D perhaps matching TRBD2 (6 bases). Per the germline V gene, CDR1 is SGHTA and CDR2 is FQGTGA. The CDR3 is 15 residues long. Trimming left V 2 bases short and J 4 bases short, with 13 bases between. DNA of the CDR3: TGTGCCAGCAGCTTAGACGGGAGTAGTCCAGATACGCAGTATTTT. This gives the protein CASSLDGSSPDTQYF.

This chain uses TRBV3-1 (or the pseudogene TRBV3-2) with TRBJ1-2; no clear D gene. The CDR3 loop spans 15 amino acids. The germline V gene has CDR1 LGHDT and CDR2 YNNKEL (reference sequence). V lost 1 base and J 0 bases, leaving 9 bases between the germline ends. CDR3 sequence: CASSQATSPNYGYTF. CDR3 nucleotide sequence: TGTGCCAGCAGCCAAGCGACTTCGCCTAACTATGGCTACACCTTC.

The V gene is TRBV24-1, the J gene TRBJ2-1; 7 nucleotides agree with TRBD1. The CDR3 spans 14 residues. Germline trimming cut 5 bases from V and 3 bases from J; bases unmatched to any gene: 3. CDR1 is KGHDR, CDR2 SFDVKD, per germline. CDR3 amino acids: CATSGQGDYNEQFF. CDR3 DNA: TGTGCCACCAGTGGACAGGGCGACTACAATGAGCAGTTCTTC.

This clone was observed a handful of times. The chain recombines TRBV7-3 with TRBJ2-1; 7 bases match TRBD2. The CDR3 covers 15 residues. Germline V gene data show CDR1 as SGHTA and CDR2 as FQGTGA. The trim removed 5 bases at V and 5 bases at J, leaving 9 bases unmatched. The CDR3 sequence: CASSPTSTSHNEQFF. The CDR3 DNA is TGTGCCAGCAGCCCAACCTCGACTAGCCACAATGAGCAGTTCTTC.

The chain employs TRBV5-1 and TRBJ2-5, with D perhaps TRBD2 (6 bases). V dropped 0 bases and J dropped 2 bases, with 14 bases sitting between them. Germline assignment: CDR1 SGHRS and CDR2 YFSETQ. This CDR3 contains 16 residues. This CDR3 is CASSLGTSSRQETQYF. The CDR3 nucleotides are TGCGCCAGCAGCTTGGGAACTAGCTCGCGTCAAGAGACCCAGTACTTC.

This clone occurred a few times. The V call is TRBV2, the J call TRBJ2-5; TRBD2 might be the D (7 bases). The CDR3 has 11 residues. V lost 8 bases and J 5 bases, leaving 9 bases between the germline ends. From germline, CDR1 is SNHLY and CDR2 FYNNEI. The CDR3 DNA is TGTGCCAGCGGGGGGGCCGAGACCCAGTACTTC. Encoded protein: CASGGAETQYF.

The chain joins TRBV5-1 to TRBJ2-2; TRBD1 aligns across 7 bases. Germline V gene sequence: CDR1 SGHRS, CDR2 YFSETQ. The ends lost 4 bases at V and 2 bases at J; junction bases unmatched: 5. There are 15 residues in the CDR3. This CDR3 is CASSPGQVNTGELFF. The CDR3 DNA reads TGCGCCAGCAGCCCAGGACAGGTTAACACCGGGGAGCTGTTTTTT.

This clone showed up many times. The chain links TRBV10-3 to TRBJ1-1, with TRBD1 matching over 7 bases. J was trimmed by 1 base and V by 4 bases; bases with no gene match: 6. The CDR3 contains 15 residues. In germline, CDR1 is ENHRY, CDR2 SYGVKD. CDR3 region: CAISARDSTNTEAFF. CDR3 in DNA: TGTGCCATCAGTGCCAGGGACAGCACGAACACTGAAGCTTTCTTT.

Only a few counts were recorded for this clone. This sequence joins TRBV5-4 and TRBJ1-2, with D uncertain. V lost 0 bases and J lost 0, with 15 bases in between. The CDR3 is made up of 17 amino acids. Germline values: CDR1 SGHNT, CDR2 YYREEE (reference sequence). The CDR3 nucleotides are TGTGCCAGCAGCTTGGAGACTAACAGCGATGCTAACTATGGCTACACCTTC. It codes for CASSLETNSDANYGYTF.

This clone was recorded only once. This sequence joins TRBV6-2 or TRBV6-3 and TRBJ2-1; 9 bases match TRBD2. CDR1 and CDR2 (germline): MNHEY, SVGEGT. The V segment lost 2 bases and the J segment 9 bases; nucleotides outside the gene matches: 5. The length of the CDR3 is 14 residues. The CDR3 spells CASSYLGLAFEQFF. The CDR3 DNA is TGTGCCAGCAGTTACCTGGGACTAGCTTTTGAGCAGTTCTTC.

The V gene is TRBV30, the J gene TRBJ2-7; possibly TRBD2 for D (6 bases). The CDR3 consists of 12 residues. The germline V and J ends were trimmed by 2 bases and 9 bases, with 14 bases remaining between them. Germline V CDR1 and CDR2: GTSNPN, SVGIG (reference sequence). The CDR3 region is CAWSPAEGGQYF. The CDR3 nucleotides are TGTGCCTGGAGTCCGGCGGAGGGAGGGCAGTACTTC.